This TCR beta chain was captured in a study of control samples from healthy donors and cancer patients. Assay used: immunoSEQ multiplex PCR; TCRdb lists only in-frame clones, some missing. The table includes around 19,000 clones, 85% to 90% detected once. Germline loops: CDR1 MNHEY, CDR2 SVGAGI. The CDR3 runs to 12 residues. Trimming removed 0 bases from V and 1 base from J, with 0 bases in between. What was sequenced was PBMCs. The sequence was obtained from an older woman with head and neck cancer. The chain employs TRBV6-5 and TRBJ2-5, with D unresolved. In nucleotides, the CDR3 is TGTGCCAGCAGTTACTCCCAAGAGACCCAGTACTTC. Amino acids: CASSYSQETQYF.